Shown below are 10 T cell receptor beta chains from a single sample sequenced in a study of cytomegalovirus exposure and HLA in healthy donors. This PCR relied on a set of 60 Vbeta primers and 13 Jbeta primers. Clones were read by immunoSEQ multiplex PCR, and TCRdb kept only the in-frame ones, dropping some. The sample spans around 140,000 clones; the ten largest clones claim about 0.96%. Sequenced material: PBMCs. These receptors all stem from a male donor in good health and CMV-seronegative.

The chain is built from TRBV18 and TRBJ1-1, with D uncertain. The ends were cut back, 6 bases at V and 2 bases at J, with 7 bases in the middle. CDR1 and CDR2 (germline): KGHSH, LQKENI. CDR3 length: 12 residues. Written as DNA, the CDR3 is TGTGCCAGCTCCCCCCTAAACACTGAAGCTTTCTTT. This sequence encodes CASSPLNTEAFF.

The CDR3 DNA sequence: TGTGCCAGCTTTGGGCCAGGACAAGAGACCCAGTACTTC. Translation: CASFGPGQETQYF. This chain links TRBV18 with TRBJ2-5; the D is unclear. Trimming pared 7 bases from V and 2 bases from J, leaving 11 bases between. Germline V gene lookup returns CDR1 KGHSH and CDR2 LQKENI. The CDR3 is 13 residues long. Full variable domain (rest looked up from reference TRBV18 and TRBJ2-5): NAGVMQNPRHLVRRRGQEARLRCSPMKGHSHVYWYRQLPEEGLKFMVYLQKENIIDESGMPKERFSAEFPKEGPSILRIQQVVRGDSAAYFCASFGPGQETQYFGPGTRLLVL.

The chain joins TRBV6-1 to TRBJ2-7; 7 bases agree with TRBD1. V dropped 5 bases and J dropped 6; count of bases not matched to a gene: 7. This CDR3 has 13 amino acids. Germline-derived CDR1 and CDR2 are MNHNS and SASEGT. The CDR3 loop reads CASSKTTGFEQYF. The CDR3 nucleotides read TGTGCCAGCAGTAAAACGACAGGGTTCGAGCAGTACTTC.

V and J are TRBV5-1 and TRBJ2-3; no definite D call. This CDR3 spans 10 amino acids. The V and J ends lost 7 bases and 5 bases respectively, with 5 bases between them. Germline V gene sequence: CDR1 SGHRS, CDR2 YFSETQ. DNA for the CDR3: TGCGCCAGCGGCGGAGATACGCAGTATTTT. Translation: CASGGDTQYF.

The V and J genes are TRBV15 and TRBJ1-2; D might be TRBD1 (6 bases). The CDR3 runs 14 residues. Germline V gene sequence: CDR1 LNHNV, CDR2 YYDKDF (reference sequence). V lost 5 bases, J lost 4 bases, and 14 bases lay in between. The CDR3 DNA is TGTGCCACCAGCGACCAAGACAGGCTCTATGGCTACACCTTC. This gives the protein CATSDQDRLYGYTF.

V gene TRBV19 combines with J gene TRBJ1-1; TRBD1 aligns across 7 bases. The V and J ends lost 10 bases and 1 base, in that order; junction bases with no gene match: 9. CDR3 size: 14 residues. Germline V gene sequence: CDR1 LNHDA, CDR2 SQIVND (reference sequence). The CDR3, as DNA: TGTGCCACCGACAGGGATTATGGGAACACTGAAGCTTTCTTT. Residues: CATDRDYGNTEAFF.

The V call is TRBV13, the J call TRBJ2-7, with TRBD1 identical over 7 bases. The CDR3 is 14 amino acids. J was trimmed by 4 bases and V by 4 bases; bases with no gene match: 7. Germline lookup yields CDR1 PRHDT and CDR2 FYEKMQ (reference sequence). The CDR3 DNA reads TGTGCCAGCAGCTCCCGGACAGGAACGTACGAGCAGTACTTC. Amino acid sequence: CASSSRTGTYEQYF.

This chain uses TRBV7-2 with TRBJ2-7, with TRBD2 identical over 10 bases. The length of the CDR3 is 15 residues. CDR1 SGHTA and CDR2 FQGNSA come from the germline V gene. The junction had 7 bases not matched to a gene; V was cut back by 5 bases and J by 3 bases. This chain's CDR3 is CASSVGTSALYEQYF. DNA for the CDR3: TGTGCCAGCAGCGTCGGGACTAGCGCTCTCTACGAGCAGTACTTC.

The chain links TRBV30 to TRBJ1-1; the D gene is possibly TRBD1 (6 bases). From germline, CDR1 is GTSNPN and CDR2 SVGIG (reference sequence). V shed 5 bases and J shed 5 bases, with 15 bases lying between them. The CDR3 contains 13 residues. CDR3 DNA sequence: TGTGCCTGGGACAGGCTTCCCCGGACTGAAGCTTTCTTT. It encodes CAWDRLPRTEAFF.

The gene calls are TRBV12-5 and TRBJ2-1; TRBD1 matches 7 bases. After removal of 2 bases from V and 8 bases from J, the junction contained 9 bases not matched to a gene. CDR3 length equals 15 residues. In germline, CDR1 is LGHNT, CDR2 FRNRAP. The CDR3 spells CASGLSLTGTDEQFF. The CDR3 DNA is TGTGCTAGTGGTTTGTCCTTGACAGGGACGGATGAGCAGTTCTTC. Drawing the rest from reference TRBV12-5 and TRBJ2-1, the complete variable domain is DARVTQTPRHKVTEMGQEVTMRCQPILGHNTVFWYRQTMMQGLELLAYFRNRAPLDDSGMPKDRFSAEMPDATLATLKIQPSEPRDSAVYFCASGLSLTGTDEQFFGPGTRLTVL.